One and the same sample provided the 30 T cell receptor beta chains below, sequenced in a study of T cell clonality in common variable immunodeficiency. Sequenced by immunoSEQ multiplex PCR; TCRdb stores in-frame clones only, minus some. Singletons are absent from the sample, which has around 45,000 clones. Input material: peripheral blood mononuclear cells. Receptors originate from a person aged 18 to 70 in good health.

This clone was seen many times. The CDR3 end falls 3 residues outside the read, so it is completed with the germline J gene. J is TRBJ2-5 and V is TRBV19; TRBD2 matches at 7 bases. The trim removed 5 bases at V and 3 bases at J, leaving 12 bases unmatched. Germline-derived CDR1 and CDR2 are LNHDA and SQIVND (reference sequence). CDR3 length: 16 residues. The sequenced CDR3 bases are TGTGCCAGTAGTTCCGGACTAGTCGCGGGAGAAGAGACC. This translates into CASSSGLVAGEET. The CDR3 reads in full as CASSSGLVAGEETQYF.

In this sample, this clone turned up many times. The read finishes 3 residues shy of the CDR3 end, and the germline J gene is used to complete it. The chain couples TRBV12-3 or TRBV12-4 to TRBJ2-7; no clear D. The CDR3 runs to 12 residues. V gave up 1 base and J gave up 3 bases, with 4 bases separating them. The CDR3 loop is CASSLVLYEQYF. The part of the CDR3 DNA that was read is TGTGCCAGCAGTTTAGTTCTCTACGAG.

This clone has ten or more counts. The read ends 3 residues shy of where the CDR3 ends; the end is completed using the germline J gene. The genes are TRBV20-1 and TRBJ1-6; D possibly corresponds to TRBD1 (6 bases). Trimming removed 6 bases from V and 10 bases from J, with 19 bases in between. CDR1 is DFQATT and CDR2 is SNEGSKA in the germline V gene (reference sequence). This CDR3 has 14 residues. The CDR3 protein is CSAPGGGVSSPLHF. The DNA read from the CDR3 is TGCAGTGCCCCAGGCGGGGGCGTGAGCTCACCC.

This clone occurred many times. The CDR3 is cut off 3 residues early in the read; its end comes from the germline J gene. The chain has TRBV5-1 and TRBJ2-1; 7 bases agree with TRBD2. The CDR3 totals 14 residues. After removal of 7 bases from V and 2 bases from J, the junction contained 6 bases not matched to a gene. Per the germline V gene, CDR1 is SGHRS and CDR2 is YFSETQ. CDR3 bases read: TGCGCCAGCGCCAGGGAGGGCCCCTACAATGAG. It encodes CASAREGPYNE. The entire CDR3 protein reads CASAREGPYNEQFF.

This clone was recorded at least ten times. The read terminates 3 residues before the CDR3 end, so the remaining end is supplied by the germline J gene. V and J are TRBV19 and TRBJ2-5; D is unresolved. The CDR3 runs 13 residues. Trimming took 1 base from V and 2 from J, leaving 5 bases between them. Germline values: CDR1 LNHDA, CDR2 SQIVND (reference sequence). CDR3 protein: CASSIARQETQYF. Partial CDR3 DNA: TGTGCCAGTAGTATAGCGAGGCAAGAGACC.

The table lists this clone with many counts. The CDR3 bases that were read are TGTGCCAGCAGTGAACGGAGCGGGGGGTACAATGAG. Its translation is CASSERSGGYNE. The full CDR3 protein is CASSERSGGYNEQFF. The chain recombines TRBV6-4 with TRBJ2-1; the match to TRBD2 covers 9 bases. The missing CDR3 end, 3 residues past where the read stops, is filled in from the germline J gene. The germline V gene encodes CDR1 MRHNA and CDR2 SNTAGT. There are 15 residues in the CDR3. V lost 3 bases to trimming and J lost 4 bases; unmatched junction nucleotides: 4.

Ten or more counts support this clone. The CDR3 goes on 3 residues after the read ends, and that part is filled in from the germline J gene. The gene calls are TRBV18 and TRBJ2-7, with D possibly matching TRBD2 (5 bases). There are 17 residues in the CDR3. CDR1 KGHSH and CDR2 LQKENI come from the germline V gene. Trimming removed 0 bases at V and 0 bases at J, with 15 bases between. Incomplete CDR3 DNA: TGTGCCAGCTCACCACCCATCCGGGGATTCAGCTCCTACGAG. It specifies CASSPPIRGFSSYE. In full, the CDR3 reads CASSPPIRGFSSYEQYF.

This clone was recorded at least ten times. The read ends 3 residues early relative to the CDR3; the germline J gene fills the gap. The V gene is TRBV2, the J gene TRBJ2-7; a weak D match, TRBD1 (8 bases). Germline V gene lookup returns CDR1 SNHLY and CDR2 FYNNEI. This CDR3 spans 14 amino acids. Trimming took 6 bases from V and 4 from J, leaving 16 bases between them. The CDR3 loop reads CASRDYRGGYEQYF. The DNA read from the CDR3 is TGTGCCAGCAGGGATTACAGGGGGGGTTACGAG.

This clone was picked up many times. The read finishes 3 residues shy of the CDR3 end, and the germline J gene is used to complete it. The chain carries TRBV20-1 and TRBJ1-1; D not resolved. The length of the CDR3 is 14 residues. V was pared by 3 bases and J by 7 bases, with 18 bases between. Germline CDR1 is DFQATT and CDR2 is SNEGSKA (reference sequence). This CDR3 reads CSARTLYERDEAFF. The sequenced CDR3 bases are TGCAGTGCTAGGACGTTATATGAGCGGGATGAA.

This clone has a count of ten or more. The read falls 3 residues short of the CDR3 end, and the missing part is taken from the germline J gene. This chain connects TRBV30 to TRBJ2-3; TRBD2 might be the D (6 bases). CDR1 GTSNPN and CDR2 SVGIG come from the germline V gene (reference sequence). This CDR3 has 12 amino acids. V was clipped by 8 bases and J by 8 bases, with 17 bases between them. This chain's CDR3 is CAGTEGPGTQYF. The sequenced part of the CDR3 DNA is TGTGCCGGGACGGAGGGGCCGGGTACG.

This clone was found many times. From the germline J gene comes the end of the CDR3, since the read stops 3 residues before it. The J gene is TRBJ2-3, the V gene TRBV11-3; the match to TRBD2 covers 10 bases. With 5 bases clipped from V and 3 bases from J, the junction kept 5 bases outside the gene matches. The CDR3 has 15 residues. Looked up from germline, CDR1 is SGHNT and CDR2 is YENEEA. The CDR3 bases that were read are TGTGCCAGCAGCGCGAGCGGGGGGGCTACAGATACG. Translation: CASSASGGATDT. The complete CDR3 sequence is CASSASGGATDTQYF.

Concerning this clone: A much bigger clone sits one base away, suggesting this may be a read error. The covered CDR3 bases are TGTGCCAGCAATCCCGCAGGGGGCAATCAGCCG. Translating gives CASNPAGGNQP. The full CDR3 protein reads CASNPAGGNQPQYF. The chain uses TRBV6-2 or TRBV6-3 and TRBJ2-3; TRBD1 agrees at 8 bases. The read halts 3 residues ahead of the CDR3 end, with the missing end drawn from the germline J gene. Germline V gene lookup returns CDR1 MNHEY and CDR2 SVGEGT. The CDR3 is 14 amino acids.

This clone appeared a few times. The observed sequence ends 3 residues before the CDR3 terminus, with the missing tail filled in from the germline J gene. The genes are TRBV11-3 and TRBJ2-7; D uncertain. CDR1 SGHNT and CDR2 YENEEA come from the germline V gene. Trimming removed 5 bases from V and 6 bases from J, with 11 bases in between. The CDR3 length is 12 residues. CDR3 sequence: CASSKGPGEQYF. The part of the CDR3 DNA that was read is TGTGCCAGCAGCAAAGGGCCTGGCGAG.

This clone was seen repeatedly, ten times or more. With the read ending 3 residues before the CDR3 end, the germline J gene is used to fill in that end. The rearrangement links TRBV5-5 to TRBJ2-5; 7 nucleotides line up with TRBD2. The CDR3 loop spans 15 amino acids. V was clipped by 4 bases and J by 5 bases; unmatched bases: 11. Germline loops: CDR1 SGHKS, CDR2 YYEKEE (reference sequence). CDR3 in amino acids: CASSIYSGLEETQYF. The CDR3 DNA, read in part, is TGTGCCAGCAGCATTTATAGCGGGCTGGAGGAGACC.

This clone was observed at least ten times. The read ends 3 residues early relative to the CDR3; the germline J gene fills the gap. This chain links TRBV6-1 with TRBJ1-2; D is undetermined. Germline V gene lookup returns CDR1 MNHNS and CDR2 SASEGT. This CDR3 comprises 15 residues. The sequenced part of the CDR3 DNA is TGTGCCAGCAGTGAAGCGTGGCAGCTCCTAGGCGGC. This encodes CASSEAWQLLGG. The entire CDR3 sequence reads CASSEAWQLLGGYTF.

In its sample, this clone was seen many times. Read coverage stops 3 residues before the CDR3 terminus; the germline J gene supplies the remainder. V gene TRBV6-2 or TRBV6-3 combines with J gene TRBJ1-1; no firm D call. Trimming took 7 bases from V and 1 from J, leaving 10 bases between them. CDR1 and CDR2 from the germline V gene are MNHEY and SVGEGT. The CDR3 is 13 amino acids. The part of the CDR3 DNA that was read is TGTGCCAGCACCTCCAGGTCGAACACTGAA. Translated, it gives CASTSRSNTE. The whole CDR3 protein reads CASTSRSNTEAFF.

This clone was counted at least ten times. The read finishes 3 residues shy of the CDR3 end, and the germline J gene is used to complete it. V usage is TRBV5-1 and J usage is TRBJ2-2, with D maybe TRBD1 (6 bases). Trimming took 4 bases from V and 1 from J, leaving 14 bases between them. The CDR3 is 16 amino acids. Germline CDR1 reads SGHRS; CDR2 reads YFSETQ. The CDR3 protein is CASSKQGSLNTGELFF. The CDR3 bases that were read are TGCGCCAGCAGCAAACAGGGATCATTGAACACCGGGGAG.

This clone was counted at least ten times. From the germline J gene comes the end of the CDR3, since the read stops 3 residues before it. The V gene is TRBV5-4, the J gene TRBJ2-5, with TRBD2 matching over 9 bases. The CDR3 contains 15 residues. J gave up 3 bases and V 0 bases, and 3 bases lay outside the gene matches. Germline V gene lookup returns CDR1 SGHNT and CDR2 YYREEE (reference sequence). CDR3 region: CASSLVVAGEETQYF. Incomplete CDR3 DNA: TGTGCCAGCAGCTTGGTAGTAGCGGGGGAAGAGACC.

Many counts were recorded for this clone. Sequencing ends 3 residues short of the CDR3 end; the germline J gene provides the rest. The chain recombines TRBV2 with TRBJ1-5; D is unclear. CDR1 SNHLY and CDR2 FYNNEI come from the germline V gene. The CDR3 loop spans 16 amino acids. Trimming left V 4 bases short and J 2 bases short, with 15 bases between. This chain's CDR3 is CASSGGRGGGNQPQHF. The CDR3 bases that were read are TGTGCCAGCAGTGGAGGGCGGGGTGGTGGCAATCAGCCC.

This clone was seen repeatedly, ten times or more. The CDR3 is cut off 3 residues early in the read; its end comes from the germline J gene. The rearrangement links TRBV19 to TRBJ2-1; 8 nucleotides agree with TRBD1. Germline CDR1 is LNHDA and CDR2 is SQIVND (reference sequence). V dropped 4 bases and J dropped 4; count of bases not matched to a gene: 6. The CDR3 is 15 amino acids. The CDR3 is CASSRDRGTYNEQFF. Partial CDR3 DNA: TGTGCCAGTAGTAGAGACAGGGGAACTTACAATGAG.

For this clone: The CDR3 end falls 3 residues outside the read, so it is completed with the germline J gene. The chain joins TRBV11-3 to TRBJ1-3; D gene unclear. Trimming took 5 bases from V and 1 from J, leaving 9 bases between them. From germline, CDR1 is SGHNT and CDR2 YENEEA. CDR3 length: 14 amino acids. Incomplete CDR3 DNA: TGTGCCAGCAGCGGCACTATGTCTGGAAACACC. It codes for CASSGTMSGNT. The full-length CDR3 reads as CASSGTMSGNTIYF. Drawing the rest from reference TRBV11-3 and TRBJ1-3, the complete variable domain is EAGVVQSPRYKIIEKKQPVAFWCNPISGHNTLYWYLQNLGQGPELLIRYENEEAVDDSQLPKDRFSAERLKGVDSTLKIQPAELGDSAVYLCASSGTMSGNTIYFGEGSWLTVV.

Ten or more counts support this clone. The observed sequence ends 3 residues before the CDR3 terminus, with the missing tail filled in from the germline J gene. The rearrangement uses TRBV5-1 and TRBJ2-5, with D perhaps matching TRBD1 (5 bases). In germline, CDR1 is SGHRS, CDR2 YFSETQ. With 0 bases removed from V and 4 bases from J, the gap between germline ends came to 16 bases. The CDR3 covers 16 residues. CDR3 bases read: TGCGCCAGCAGCTTGGGGGGCAGGTATACAGGAGAGACC. Residues: CASSLGGRYTGET. The CDR3, in full, reads CASSLGGRYTGETQYF.

This clone has a count of ten or more. The CDR3 end lies 3 residues beyond the end of the read and is filled in from the germline J gene. V gene TRBV7-9 combines with J gene TRBJ1-4; perhaps TRBD1 as D (5 bases). The V end lost 5 bases, the J end lost 3 bases, and 13 bases lay between the germline ends. The CDR3 is made up of 15 amino acids. CDR1 is SEHNR, CDR2 FQNEAQ, per germline (reference sequence). CDR3 DNA (partial): TGTGCCAGCAGCCCCCAAGGGGTAGCTAATGAAAAA. It translates to CASSPQGVANEK. The complete CDR3 reads CASSPQGVANEKLFF.

This clone was detected ten times or more. The junction and the germline gene differ at one end; a read error may be behind it. The CDR3 end lies 3 residues beyond the end of the read and is filled in from the germline J gene. Distinct nucleotide sequences in the sample also encode this CDR3. V usage is TRBV29-1 and J usage is TRBJ1-3; perhaps TRBD1 as D (6 bases). From germline, CDR1 is SQVTM and CDR2 ANQGSEA. This CDR3 has 14 amino acids. The CDR3 is CSVEETGPGNTIYF. The CDR3 bases that were read are TGCAGCGTTGAAGAGACAGGTCCTGGAAACACA. Combining the CDR3 with reference TRBV29-1 and TRBJ1-3 gives the whole variable domain SAVISQKPSRDICQRGTSLTIQCQVDSQVTMMFWYRQQPGQSLTLIATANQGSEATYESGFVIDKFPISRPNLTFSTLTVSNMSPEDSSIYLCSVEETGPGNTIYFGEGSWLTVV.

This clone was observed many times. The CDR3 is cut off 3 residues early in the read; its end comes from the germline J gene. This rearrangement joins TRBV6-2 or TRBV6-3 to TRBJ1-6, with a weak D call TRBD1 (5 bases). V lost 7 bases and J 8 bases, leaving 18 bases between the germline ends. The germline CDR1 and CDR2 sequences are MNHEY and SVGEGT. The CDR3 contains 15 residues. The CDR3 here is CASTQGWMGDSPLHF. CDR3 DNA, as far as it was read: TGTGCCAGCACTCAGGGTTGGATGGGCGATTCACCC.

The table lists this clone with many counts. Coverage ceases 3 residues before the CDR3 finishes, and the germline J gene fills in the end. The chain is built from TRBV10-3 and TRBJ2-7, with TRBD2 identical over 11 bases. This CDR3 has 14 residues. Germline assignment: CDR1 ENHRY and CDR2 SYGVKD. V was clipped by 5 bases and J by 4 bases; unmatched bases: 4. CDR3 in amino acids: CAISIAGGPYEQYF. The CDR3 DNA, read in part, is TGTGCCATCAGTATAGCGGGGGGGCCTTACGAG.

This clone appeared many times. The missing CDR3 end, 3 residues past where the read stops, is filled in from the germline J gene. The gene calls are TRBV20-1 and TRBJ2-1, with TRBD1 matching 10 bases. The V gene's germline CDR1 is DFQATT and CDR2 SNEGSKA (reference sequence). V dropped 6 bases and J dropped 2; count of bases not matched to a gene: 19. The CDR3 has 19 amino acids. The covered CDR3 bases are TGCAGTGCACAGAATGCTAGAACGTCGGGACAGGGGCCCTACAATGAG. Translated: CSAQNARTSGQGPYNE. In full, the CDR3 is CSAQNARTSGQGPYNEQFF.

There are a few counts of this clone. The CDR3 sequence: CASSLGRSHAEAFF. Partial CDR3 DNA: TGTGCCAGCAGCTTAGGGCGGTCCCACGCTGAA. The chain has TRBV7-2 and TRBJ1-1; D remains ambiguous. The read comes to an end 3 residues before the CDR3 does, leaving the germline J gene to fill in the end. The germline V gene has CDR1 SGHTA and CDR2 FQGNSA. This CDR3 region has 14 residues. V lost 1 base and J lost 6, with 12 bases in between.

This clone was observed a few times. Just one base apart from a much larger clone, this may be a read error. Read sequence stops 3 residues before the CDR3 end, and the germline J gene provides the missing end. The chain has TRBV7-7 and TRBJ2-1; tentatively, D is TRBD2 (6 bases). This CDR3 is 17 amino acids long. The V gene's germline CDR1 is SSHAT and CDR2 FNYEAQ (reference sequence). Trimming took off 7 bases at V and 4 bases at J, with 23 bases between the two ends. CDR3: CASILGSISGRYNEQFF. Partial CDR3 DNA: TGTGCCAGCATCCTAGGCTCCATAAGCGGGCGGTACAATGAG.

This clone showed up many times. The read halts 3 residues ahead of the CDR3 end, with the missing end drawn from the germline J gene. The chain combines TRBV19 with TRBJ2-2, with 10 bases matching TRBD1. Germline V gives CDR1 LNHDA, CDR2 SQIVND (reference sequence). The CDR3 totals 16 residues. Germline trimming cut 0 bases from V and 4 bases from J; bases unmatched to any gene: 2. The DNA read from the CDR3 is TGTGCCAGTAGTATAGACCGGACAGGGGGCACCGGGGAG. This sequence encodes CASSIDRTGGTGE. The full CDR3 protein is CASSIDRTGGTGELFF.